The 3 T cell receptor beta chains reported below all come from one sample, sequenced in a study of molecular identifiers for immune sequencing clone quantification. TCRdb independently ran MiXCR on the PCR reads; one entry per CDR3 protein. The sample has about 300,000 distinct CDR3 sequences, 20% to 25% seen once; the top ten hold about 0.81%. The sample consisted of naive CD8+ T cells from blood, with Jurkat cell RNA spiked in. As to subset: FACS-sorted CD8+CD4-CCR7+CD45RA+ naive T cells. The receptors were sampled from a human donor in good health. Some libraries in this study had Jurkat cell RNA spiked in.

This clonotype was picked up many times. The chain recombines TRBV4-3 with TRBJ2-7, with a tentative D call TRBD2 (6 bases). Germline lookup yields CDR1 LGHNA and CDR2 YSLEER. The CDR3 extends over 14 amino acids. V dropped 1 base and J dropped 7 bases, with 14 bases sitting between them. The CDR3, as DNA: TGCGCCAGCAGCCAAGGACTAGTGGGGGTAGAGCAGTACTTC. Protein sequence: CASSQGLVGVEQYF.

This clonotype appeared many times. The chain uses TRBV19 and TRBJ2-2; 9 positions agree with TRBD1. The CDR3 sequence is 15 residues long. In germline, CDR1 is LNHDA, CDR2 SQIVND (reference sequence). V lost 6 bases, J lost 4 bases, and 6 bases stayed unmatched. The CDR3 bases are TGTGCCAGTAGCACAGGGGGCAGAGGCACCGGGGAGCTGTTTTTT. It encodes CASSTGGRGTGELFF.

V is TRBV29-1 and J is TRBJ2-2; D gene ambiguous. The CDR3 spans 13 residues. Trimming shortened V by 6 bases and J by 1 base, and 9 bases separated the two germline ends. Germline loops: CDR1 SQVTM, CDR2 ANQGSEA. The CDR3 loop is CSVVGQNTGELFF. The CDR3 DNA follows: TGCAGCGTGGTGGGCCAGAACACCGGGGAGCTGTTTTTT.